A selection of T cell receptor beta chains follows, all from one sample in a study of control samples from healthy donors and cancer patients. Measured with immunoSEQ multiplex PCR; TCRdb has only the in-frame clones, and not every one. The repertoire has about 270,000 clones, approximately 80% of them found once; the top ten carry approximately 12%. Sequencing used PBMCs. The receptors originated from a woman aged 60-70 years with lung cancer. Each CDR3 is given with its conserved first and last residue. Each record gives: clone size, CDR3 length, D gene, J gene, V gene, CDR3 DNA, CDR3 protein. D genes are given only for firm matches. Where a row states a size, it is once, few, many or the class of an expanded clone; other rows omit it.

NA	14	TRBD1	TRBJ2-2	TRBV9	TGTGCCAGCAGCTCCCGGACAGGGACCGGGGAGCTGTTTTTT	CASSSRTGTGELFF
NA	15	TRBD1	TRBJ2-7	TRBV19	TGTGCCAGTAGCAGAGGGACAGGGTACCCCTACGAGCAGTACTTC	CASSRGTGYPYEQYF
NA	14	NA	TRBJ2-7	TRBV6-5	TGTGCCAGCAGTTACGGACGGGGACCCTACGAGCAGTACTTC	CASSYGRGPYEQYF
NA	14	TRBD1	TRBJ1-2	TRBV27	TGTGCCAGCAGTGCGACAGGGGCCCACTATGGCTACACCTTC	CASSATGAHYGYTF
NA	15	NA	TRBJ1-4	TRBV28	TGTGCCAGCACCGAGGCGCAGGGGAGAGCTGAAAAACTGTTTTTT	CASTEAQGRAEKLFF
NA	15	TRBD2	TRBJ2-1	TRBV5-1	TGCGCCAGCAGCTTGGGACTAGCGGGAGTTCTTGAGCAGTTCTTC	CASSLGLAGVLEQFF
NA	18	TRBD2	TRBJ2-2	TRBV3-1/TRBV3-2	TGTGCCAGCAGCCAAAGAGTATTTTTGGCGGGAGAGTCCGGGGAGCTGTTTTTT	CASSQRVFLAGESGELFF
once	15	NA	TRBJ2-7	TRBV27	TGTGCCAGCAGCGGCCCCGGACTGCCGCCCTACGAGCAGTACTTC	CASSGPGLPPYEQYF
NA	15	TRBD1	TRBJ1-4	TRBV18	TGTGCCAGCTCGCGCGTGACAGGGGGAAATGAAAAACTGTTTTTT	CASSRVTGGNEKLFF
NA	12	TRBD1	TRBJ2-3	TRBV29-1	TGCAGCGTTGGACAGGGGACAGATACGCAGTATTTT	CSVGQGTDTQYF
once	15	NA	TRBJ2-7	TRBV7-2	TGTGCCAGCAGCTTAGGAGGGGGGGCGCCGCGGGAGCAGTACTTC	CASSLGGGAPREQYF
NA	14	NA	TRBJ1-5	TRBV19	TGTGCCAGTACTCTCCAACACGGCGAGTGGCCCCAGCATTTT	CASTLQHGEWPQHF
NA	18	NA	TRBJ1-3	TRBV3-1/TRBV3-2	TGTGCCAGCAGCAATCTCGATGGCCTATCCCTTTTTGGAAACACCATATATTTT	CASSNLDGLSLFGNTIYF
few	14	TRBD1	TRBJ1-2	TRBV18	TGTGCCAGCTCACCAGGGACAGGGGAAAATGGCTACACCTTC	CASSPGTGENGYTF
once	11	NA	TRBJ2-1	TRBV2	TGTGCCAGCAGCGGGTTCAATGAGCAGTTCTTC	CASSGFNEQFF
few	17	NA	TRBJ2-4	TRBV5-5	TGTGCCAGCAGCTTGGGCGGGACTCTCCTAGCCAAAAACATTCAGTACTTC	CASSLGGTLLAKNIQYF
NA	13	NA	TRBJ2-1	TRBV7-3	TGTGCCAGCAGCCCCGGCTTTGAAAATGAGCAGTTCTTC	CASSPGFENEQFF
NA	13	NA	TRBJ2-7	TRBV28	TGTGCCAGCAGTCTAATCGTCGGCGGCGAGCAGTACTTC	CASSLIVGGEQYF
NA	14	NA	TRBJ1-5	TRBV28	TGTGCCAGCAGTTTGGGGCAGGGTCATCAGCCCCAGCATTTT	CASSLGQGHQPQHF
NA	13	NA	TRBJ2-7	TRBV6-1	TGTGCCAGCAGTGAAGCGCCCGGGGACGAGCAGTACTTC	CASSEAPGDEQYF
NA	14	NA	TRBJ2-1	TRBV5-5	TGTGCCAGCAGCTTGGACAGGCCTGTAGATGAGCAGTTCTTC	CASSLDRPVDEQFF
NA	14	NA	TRBJ1-2	TRBV7-9	TGTGCCAGCTTCGGAGGACCGCCCGAGTATGGCTACACCTTC	CASFGGPPEYGYTF
NA	15	NA	TRBJ2-1	TRBV7-3	TGTGCCAGCAGCTCCCTGTCAGGGACATACAATGAGCAGTTCTTC	CASSSLSGTYNEQFF
NA	15	NA	TRBJ1-6	TRBV10-3	TGTGCCATCAGTGACAGAGGGGGGGATAATTCACCCCTCCACTTT	CAISDRGGDNSPLHF
NA	15	TRBD1	TRBJ1-2	TRBV19	TGTGCCAGTAAGCCAACTGGGACAGGCACTTATGGCTACACCTTC	CASKPTGTGTYGYTF
few	11	NA	TRBJ2-1	TRBV12-3/TRBV12-4	TGTGCCAGCAGTTTGGGGAATGAGCAGTTCTTC	CASSLGNEQFF
NA	11	NA	TRBJ2-5	TRBV7-9	TGTGCCAGCACCGGGGGAGAGACCCAGTACTTC	CASTGGETQYF
few	15	NA	TRBJ1-5	TRBV28	TGTGCCAGCAGTTTGGGGGGGTTGGGCAATCAGCCCCAGCATTTT	CASSLGGLGNQPQHF
NA	15	TRBD1	TRBJ1-5	TRBV28	TGTGCCAGCAGTCCCCGGGACAGGTACAATCAGCCCCAGCATTTT	CASSPRDRYNQPQHF
NA	15	NA	TRBJ2-5	TRBV10-3	TGTGCCATCAGTGCCCACAGGGAAGGACAAGAGACCCAGTACTTC	CAISAHREGQETQYF
NA	15	NA	TRBJ1-2	TRBV5-6	TGTGCCAGCAGCCCCCCGGGGAGTGTAATGTATGGCTACACCTTC	CASSPPGSVMYGYTF
NA	11	NA	TRBJ1-2	TRBV2	TGTGCCAAAACGGGGGGGGCGGGCTACACCTTC	CAKTGGAGYTF
few	12	NA	TRBJ1-2	TRBV19	TGTGCCAGTAGTCCCCAGTGGGGAGGCTACACCTTC	CASSPQWGGYTF
NA	14	NA	TRBJ1-2	TRBV9	TGTGCCAGCAGCGTAGACCTTGGGGGGGCTGGCTACACCTTC	CASSVDLGGAGYTF
few	13	NA	TRBJ1-6	TRBV27	TGTGCCAGCAGTCCTTTGGGGAATTCACCCCTCCACTTT	CASSPLGNSPLHF
NA	14	TRBD2	TRBJ2-1	TRBV11-3	TGTGCCAGCAGCTTAGAGAGTAGCGGGACCGAGCAGTTCTTC	CASSLESSGTEQFF
NA	16	TRBD1	TRBJ2-1	TRBV2	TGTGCCAGCAGTAGTAATACAGGGGGCTCATGGGGTGAGCAGTTCTTC	CASSSNTGGSWGEQFF
NA	15	NA	TRBJ2-7	TRBV27	TGTGCCAGCAGTCCCTCTGCGGTTAGCTCCTACGAGCAGTACTTC	CASSPSAVSSYEQYF
NA	13	NA	TRBJ1-1	TRBV5-1	TGCGCCAGCAGCCCAGAGGGACGGACTGAAGCTTTCTTT	CASSPEGRTEAFF
NA	14	TRBD1	TRBJ2-7	TRBV5-1	TGCGCCAGCAGCTCCTCAGGGGGCGTGTACGAGCAGTACTTC	CASSSSGGVYEQYF
NA	20	NA	TRBJ2-2	TRBV4-2	TGTGCCAGCAGCCACCCGATACGGGGATCCTCCATGGGGTCCACCGGGGAGCTGTTTTTT	CASSHPIRGSSMGSTGELFF
NA	15	TRBD1	TRBJ1-4	TRBV9	TGTGCCAGCAGCCTACAGGGGGGGGCGTGGGAAAAACTGTTTTTT	CASSLQGGAWEKLFF
once	16	NA	TRBJ1-2	TRBV10-1	TGCGCCAGCAGTCGCGGATTACCCGATGATCCCTATGGCTACACCTTC	CASSRGLPDDPYGYTF
NA	13	NA	TRBJ1-5	TRBV3-1/TRBV3-2	TGTGCCAGCAGCCCCAGGGAGGCGCAGCCCCAGCATTTT	CASSPREAQPQHF
NA	14	TRBD1	TRBJ2-7	TRBV25-1	TGTGCCAGCAGGAGGACAGGTTCATTCTACGAGCAGTACTTC	CASRRTGSFYEQYF
NA	16	NA	TRBJ2-4	TRBV7-8	TGTGCCAGCAGCTTAACCTACAGGGAAGCCAAAAACATTCAGTACTTC	CASSLTYREAKNIQYF
NA	15	NA	TRBJ2-1	TRBV6-6	TGTGCCAGCAGTTACCCGGGGACTCGTGGGGATGAGCAGTTCTTC	CASSYPGTRGDEQFF
once	16	TRBD2	TRBJ2-1	TRBV29-1	TGCAGCGTTGAGGTTGGCGGGAGGCCAGTCTACAATGAGCAGTTCTTC	CSVEVGGRPVYNEQFF
NA	15	TRBD1	TRBJ1-1	TRBV18	TGTGCCAGCTCAGAGACAGGGGCCACGAACACTGAAGCTTTCTTT	CASSETGATNTEAFF
NA	14	NA	TRBJ1-1	TRBV28	TGTGCCAGCAGTCTTCAGGGAGGGAACACTGAAGCTTTCTTT	CASSLQGGNTEAFF
many	15	NA	TRBJ1-2	TRBV4-1	TGCGCCAGCAGCCAAGATCCCGCGGAGAACTATGGCTACACCTTC	CASSQDPAENYGYTF
NA	13	TRBD1	TRBJ2-7	TRBV19	TGTGCCAGTAGTATGGACAGGGAGAGCGAGCAGTACTTC	CASSMDRESEQYF
NA	16	TRBD2	TRBJ2-5	TRBV7-3	TGTGCCAGCAGCGCTTCCGAGACTAGCGGGAGAGAGACCCAGTACTTC	CASSASETSGRETQYF
NA	14	TRBD1	TRBJ2-3	TRBV2	TGTGCCAGCAGCCTACAGGGGCGCACAGATACGCAGTATTTT	CASSLQGRTDTQYF
NA	15	NA	TRBJ2-7	TRBV6-5	TGTGCCAGCAGTTTGACACTCGTCAGCTCCTACGAGCAGTACTTC	CASSLTLVSSYEQYF
NA	14	TRBD1	TRBJ1-5	TRBV27	TGTGCCAGCAGATTGAATACAGGGGCTCAGCCCCAGCATTTT	CASRLNTGAQPQHF
NA	13	NA	TRBJ2-5	TRBV5-6	TGTGCCAGCAGCTTGGTTTCGTCGTGGACCCAGTACTTC	CASSLVSSWTQYF
few	16	TRBD2	TRBJ2-5	TRBV24-1	TGTGCCACCAGTGATTTGGAGTTCGGGGGGGAAGAGACCCAGTACTTC	CATSDLEFGGEETQYF
NA	12	NA	TRBJ1-2	TRBV6-6	TGTGCCAGCAGTTACGGGCGGGATGGCTACACCTTC	CASSYGRDGYTF